Listed here is a single T cell receptor beta chain. Its antigen is not identified. This record comes from a study of cytomegalovirus exposure and HLA in healthy donors. Study-wide results and caveats: Investigators reported approximately 150 TCR beta chains as tied to cytomegalovirus. First-cohort TCR clusters were later found to tend to co-occur in the roughly 130 validation repertoires.

This CDR3 is 11 amino acids long. V lost 2 bases and J lost 9, with 9 bases in between. The germline V gene encodes CDR1 SGHKS and CDR2 YYEKEE (reference sequence). Method: immunoSEQ multiplex PCR; TCRdb's copy keeps in-frame clones and lacks some. The profile shows 260,000 or so clones, 87% of them singletons. The donors were members of the validation cohort comprising 100 to 150 subjects, separate from the roughly 700-subject first cohort. The receptor was derived from a man between 18 and 35 years old in good health and CMV-seronegative. Sequencing was carried out using PBMCs. This chain uses TRBV5-5 with TRBJ2-7; unclear D gene. In nucleotides, the CDR3 is TGTGCCAGCAGCTTTGGCTCGTGGCAGTACTTC. Its protein is CASSFGSWQYF.